This TCR beta chain is from a study of blood T cell repertoires in COVID-19. This CDR3 is 13 amino acids long. Germline lookup yields CDR1 LGHDT and CDR2 YNNKEL (reference sequence). The V end was cut by 2 bases, the J end by 4 bases, with 7 bases between. Method: immunoSEQ multiplex PCR; TCRdb's copy keeps in-frame clones and lacks some. The sample yields 200,000 to 300,000 clones, roughly 88% seen once. The TCR sequence derives from a man aged 35 to 55 who had recovered from COVID-19. Material: peripheral blood. This chain uses TRBV3-1 (or the pseudogene TRBV3-2) with TRBJ2-3; no reliable D call. CDR3 in amino acids: CASSQLSADTQYF. In DNA, the CDR3 is TGTGCCAGCAGCCAATTATCGGCAGATACGCAGTATTTT.